This TCR beta chain was documented in a study of beta chain features in type 1 diabetes. Study results and limitations: The naive, central memory and Treg TCRB repertoires showed an apparent similarity that was greater among patients than among healthy donors. All four CD4+ subsets of Type 1 diabetes patients contained TCRB CDR3s that were moderately but significantly shorter.

About this clone itself: Its antigen is undetermined.

Every isolated RNA sample was fully reverse transcribed, so sequencing captured expressed TCRB transcripts. Some clones are missing from TCRdb's copy, which holds only in-frame ones; the method was immunoSEQ multiplex PCR. The repertoire has about 240,000 clones, 11% to 15% of them found once; the top ten carry 0.015% to 0.02%. Germline V lookup: CDR1 SGHNT, CDR2 YENEEA. CDR3 length equals 12 residues. Trimming cost V 0 bases and J 7 bases, with 7 bases left between them. Sequencing was carried out using naive CD4+ T cells from blood. The sequence was collected from a man younger than 40 with type 1 diabetes. V gene TRBV11-3 combines with J gene TRBJ2-7, with a possible D match to TRBD2 (5 bases). CDR3: CASSLDSGEQYF. CDR3 coding DNA: TGTGCCAGCAGCTTAGACAGCGGTGAGCAGTACTTC.